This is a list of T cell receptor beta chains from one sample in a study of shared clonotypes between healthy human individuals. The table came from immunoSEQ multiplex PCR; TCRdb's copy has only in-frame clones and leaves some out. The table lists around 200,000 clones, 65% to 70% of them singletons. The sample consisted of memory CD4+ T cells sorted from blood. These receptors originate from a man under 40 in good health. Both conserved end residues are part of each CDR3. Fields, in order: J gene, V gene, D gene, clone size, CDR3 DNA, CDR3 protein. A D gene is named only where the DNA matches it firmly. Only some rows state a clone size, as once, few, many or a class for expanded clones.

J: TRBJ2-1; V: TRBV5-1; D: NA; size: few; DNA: TGCGCCAGCAGCTTGGTAAGAGAGGGGGACAATGAGCAGTTCTTC; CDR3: CASSLVREGDNEQFF
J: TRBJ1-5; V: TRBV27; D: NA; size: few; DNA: TGTGCCAGCCGAGGGGGAAATCAGCCCCAGCATTTT; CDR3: CASRGGNQPQHF
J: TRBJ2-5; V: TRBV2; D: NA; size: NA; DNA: TGTGCCAGCAGTGAAATCCGGGAAGAGACCCAGTACTTC; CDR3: CASSEIREETQYF
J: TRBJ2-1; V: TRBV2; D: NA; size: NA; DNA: TGTGCCAGCATCGGGAAAGTAGCCTACAATGAGCAGTTCTTC; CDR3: CASIGKVAYNEQFF
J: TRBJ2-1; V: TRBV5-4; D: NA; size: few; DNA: TGTGCCAGCAGCCGAGCGGGTCCTAGCTCCTACAATGAGCAGTTCTTC; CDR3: CASSRAGPSSYNEQFF
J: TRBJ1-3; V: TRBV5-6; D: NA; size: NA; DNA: TGTGCCAGCAGCTTGGGTGGAGCGGGAACTGGAAACACCATATATTTT; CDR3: CASSLGGAGTGNTIYF
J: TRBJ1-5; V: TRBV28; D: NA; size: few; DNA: TGTGCCAGCAGTCCCAGGTTTGACAATCAGCCCCAGCATTTT; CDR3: CASSPRFDNQPQHF
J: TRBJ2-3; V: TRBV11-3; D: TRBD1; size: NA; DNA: TGTGCCAGCAGCTACGGGACAGGGGATGGTGATACGCAGTATTTT; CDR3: CASSYGTGDGDTQYF
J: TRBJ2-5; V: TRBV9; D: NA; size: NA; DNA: TGTGCCAGCAGCCAGACGCAGGGTGGGGAGACCCAGTACTTC; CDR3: CASSQTQGGETQYF
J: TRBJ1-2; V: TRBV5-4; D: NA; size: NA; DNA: TGTGCCAGCAGCCCGCTAGGGCGCGGCTACACCTTC; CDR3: CASSPLGRGYTF